This entry lists 18 T cell receptor beta chains sequenced from one sample in a study of CD8+CD57+ T cells in acquired aplastic anemia. Genomic DNA constituted the template upon which TCR beta VDJ and CDR3 profiling was performed. One entry per CDR3 protein, called by TCRdb with MiXCR from the reads. The sample includes approximately 380,000 distinct CDR3 sequences, about two thirds of them seen just once. Material for sequencing was sorted CD4+, CD8+, or CD8+CD57+ T cells (not recorded which) from PBMCs. All receptors come from a human donor in good health, serving as a control.

The V gene is TRBV20-1, the J gene TRBJ1-1, with D possibly being TRBD1 (5 bases). This CDR3 comprises 11 residues. Trimming took 4 bases from V and 12 from J, leaving 15 bases between them. Germline assignment: CDR1 DFQATT and CDR2 SNEGSKA (reference sequence). CDR3 in DNA: TGCAGTGCTAAGCGGGGGGAGAGCACTTTCTTT. Residues: CSAKRGESTFF.

This clonotype has just a few counts. V is TRBV6-2 or TRBV6-3 and J is TRBJ1-6; D ambiguous. Looked up from germline, CDR1 is MNHEY and CDR2 is SVGEGT. The CDR3 consists of 11 residues. V lost 5 bases, J lost 8 bases, and 4 bases lay in between. The CDR3 here is CASSLDSPLHF. DNA of the CDR3: TGTGCCAGCAGTCTCGATTCACCCCTCCACTTT.

This clonotype was seen just once. The missing conserved phenylalanine or tryptophan at the end of this CDR3 makes a read error likely. The chain links TRBV7-3 to TRBJ2-1, with 10 bases lining up with TRBD2. CDR3 length equals 14 residues. V lost 8 bases and J lost 9; bases outside the gene matches: 10. The germline V gene encodes CDR1 SGHTA and CDR2 FQGTGA. DNA of the CDR3: TGTGCCAGCGGACGAAGCGGGGGGGCCAGTGAGCAGTTCCTC. Encoded protein: CASGRSGGASEQFL.

This clonotype was seen repeatedly, ten times or more. J is TRBJ1-5 and V is TRBV19; tentatively, D is TRBD1 (6 bases). The CDR3 totals 17 residues. Per the germline V gene, CDR1 is LNHDA and CDR2 is SQIVND (reference sequence). V was shortened by 2 bases and J by 0 bases, with 14 bases between the two germline ends. This CDR3 reads CASSITGGQNSNQPQHF. CDR3 sequence (DNA): TGTGCCAGTAGTATAACTGGCGGACAGAATAGCAATCAGCCCCAGCATTTT.

The chain combines TRBV7-2 with TRBJ2-7, with D possibly matching TRBD2 (6 bases). The CDR3 spans 15 residues. The germline V gene encodes CDR1 SGHTA and CDR2 FQGNSA. The V and J ends lost 0 bases and 5 bases respectively, with 14 bases between them. In DNA form, the CDR3 reads TGTGCCAGCAGCTTAGCGCTCGGAGGGGCCAACGAGCAGTACTTC. This codes for CASSLALGGANEQYF.

The gene calls are TRBV5-4 and TRBJ1-5; 8 nucleotides agree with TRBD1. Per the germline V gene, CDR1 is SGHNT and CDR2 is YYREEE (reference sequence). CDR3 length equals 14 residues. J was trimmed by 6 bases and V by 4 bases; bases with no gene match: 6. The CDR3 sequence is CASSGEDRGQPQHF. CDR3 DNA: TGTGCCAGCAGCGGCGAAGACAGGGGTCAGCCCCAGCATTTT.

This clonotype has ten or more counts. J is TRBJ2-7 and V is TRBV12-3 or TRBV12-4, with 8 bases matching TRBD1. This CDR3 spans 14 amino acids. J lost 0 bases, V lost 8 bases, and 6 bases had no gene match. CDR3 amino acids: CASSRDRRSYEQYF. In DNA, the CDR3 is TGTGCCAGCTCCCGGGACAGGCGCTCCTACGAGCAGTACTTC.

The chain has TRBV13 and TRBJ1-2; D is unclear. The CDR3 spans 13 residues. Germline values: CDR1 PRHDT, CDR2 FYEKMQ (reference sequence). Trimming took off 7 bases at V and 2 bases at J, with 11 bases between the two ends. CDR3 sequence: CASKLQANYGYTF. In DNA form, the CDR3 reads TGTGCCAGCAAATTGCAGGCCAACTATGGCTACACCTTC.

This clonotype came up once. The J gene is TRBJ1-1, the V gene TRBV20-1; D is uncertain. Trimming took off 2 bases at V and 8 bases at J, with 15 bases between the two ends. Germline V lookup: CDR1 DFQATT, CDR2 SNEGSKA (reference sequence). This CDR3 contains 13 residues. In DNA, the CDR3 is TGCAGTGCTAGAATCGGACTAGCGGGGGAAGCTTTCTTT. This sequence encodes CSARIGLAGEAFF.

This clonotype has only a few counts. This chain connects TRBV19 to TRBJ2-2; D uncertain. The ends were cut back, 5 bases at V and 0 bases at J, with 7 bases in the middle. CDR1 LNHDA and CDR2 SQIVND come from the germline V gene (reference sequence). The CDR3 sequence is 14 residues long. CDR3 coding DNA: TGTGCCAGTAGTGTCAGACCGAACACCGGGGAGCTGTTTTTT. Its protein is CASSVRPNTGELFF.

This clonotype was picked up many times. The chain employs TRBV6-6 and TRBJ2-5, with 12 bases fitting TRBD1. After removal of 4 bases from V and 3 bases from J, the junction contained 9 bases not matched to a gene. This CDR3 comprises 17 residues. CDR1 and CDR2 from the germline V gene are MNHNY and SVGAGI (reference sequence). The CDR3, as DNA: TGTGCCAGCAGTTGGGGACCGGGACAGGGGGCAGAAGAGACCCAGTACTTC. Protein product: CASSWGPGQGAEETQYF.

Ten or more counts support this clonotype. This rearrangement joins TRBV10-3 to TRBJ1-5; a possible D gene is TRBD1 (5 bases). This CDR3 comprises 18 residues. The V and J ends lost 0 bases and 2 bases respectively, with 17 bases between them. CDR1 and CDR2 from the germline V gene are ENHRY and SYGVKD. The CDR3 reads CAISESVGEGMGNQPQHF. The CDR3 DNA sequence: TGTGCCATCAGTGAGTCAGTGGGTGAGGGGATGGGCAATCAGCCCCAGCATTTT.

This sequence joins TRBV20-1 and TRBJ1-1, with a weak D call TRBD1 (5 bases). V was pared by 8 bases and J by 1 base, with 20 bases between. CDR3 length equals 15 residues. Per germline, CDR1 DFQATT and CDR2 SNEGSKA (reference sequence). Written as DNA, the CDR3 is TGCAGTCCGGCAGGGATCGAAGGAGGGAACACTGAAGCTTTCTTT. Residues: CSPAGIEGGNTEAFF.

V and J are TRBV5-1 and TRBJ2-3; D unresolved. Germline CDR1 reads SGHRS; CDR2 reads YFSETQ. V lost 0 bases and J 2 bases, leaving 10 bases between the germline ends. This CDR3 region has 15 residues. The CDR3 loop reads CASSLGVSNTDTQYF. Written as DNA, the CDR3 is TGCGCCAGCAGCTTGGGGGTAAGCAACACAGATACGCAGTATTTT.

V gene TRBV20-1 combines with J gene TRBJ1-4; D not certain. The CDR3 is made up of 16 amino acids. The ends were cut back, 3 bases at V and 5 bases at J, with 19 bases in the middle. Germline CDR1 DFQATT, CDR2 SNEGSKA (reference sequence). The CDR3 protein is CSASGTLGSVNEKLFF. The CDR3 coding sequence is TGCAGTGCTAGTGGTACCTTGGGGTCCGTAAATGAAAAACTGTTTTTT.

This chain links TRBV12-3 or TRBV12-4 with TRBJ1-2; D call uncertain. The V end was cut by 3 bases, the J end by 1 base, with 6 bases between. CDR3 length: 13 residues. The CDR3 nucleotides are TGTGCCAGCAGTTTCCCAGATAACTATGGCTACACCTTC. Amino acid sequence: CASSFPDNYGYTF.

This chain connects TRBV5-8 to TRBJ1-5; tentatively, D is TRBD1 (5 bases). Germline V lookup: CDR1 SGHTS, CDR2 YDEGEE. The length of the CDR3 is 17 residues. Trimming took 4 bases from V and 0 from J, leaving 17 bases between them. CDR3 in DNA: TGTGCCAGCAGCCCAACATTGGGGCTTCGTAGCAATCAGCCCCAGCATTTT. Its translation is CASSPTLGLRSNQPQHF.

The chain carries TRBV10-2 and TRBJ2-3; 12 bases are shared with TRBD2. With 5 bases clipped from V and 5 bases from J, the junction kept 5 bases outside the gene matches. Germline CDR1 is WSHSY and CDR2 is SAAADI. This CDR3 is 15 amino acids long. The CDR3 region is CASSRTSGVIDTQYF. The CDR3 DNA sequence: TGCGCCAGCAGTAGGACTAGCGGGGTAATAGATACGCAGTATTTT.